This TCR beta chain was captured by sequencing in a study of T cell responses to AZD1222 COVID-19 vaccine. V lost 4 bases, J lost 2 bases, and 12 bases lay in between. CDR1 and CDR2 (germline): LGHDT, YNNKEL (reference sequence). The CDR3 is 14 amino acids. Clones were sequenced by immunoSEQ multiplex PCR, and TCRdb holds only the in-frame ones, with some missing. The sample has about 130,000 clones; about 87% are singletons. Study results and limitations: Donors were mostly white British, more females; clonal diversity possibly underestimated. Close to half of spike-specific TCRs reportedly recognize unmutated variant regions. Spike-specific TCR breadth rose after two AZD1222 doses, and depth rose as well. Dominant CD4 TCR responses targeted spike regions 160-218 and 743-854.

Concerning this clone: Its antigen remains unknown.

The chain recombines TRBV3-1 (or the pseudogene TRBV3-2) with TRBJ2-7, with D possibly called TRBD1 or TRBD2 (5 bases each). The starting material was peripheral blood, obtained on day 0 of AZD1222 vaccination. The receptor's source is an adult in good health. CDR3 in amino acids: CASSLTGATYEQYF. CDR3 DNA: TGTGCCAGCAGCCTTACCGGGGCCACCTACGAGCAGTACTTC.